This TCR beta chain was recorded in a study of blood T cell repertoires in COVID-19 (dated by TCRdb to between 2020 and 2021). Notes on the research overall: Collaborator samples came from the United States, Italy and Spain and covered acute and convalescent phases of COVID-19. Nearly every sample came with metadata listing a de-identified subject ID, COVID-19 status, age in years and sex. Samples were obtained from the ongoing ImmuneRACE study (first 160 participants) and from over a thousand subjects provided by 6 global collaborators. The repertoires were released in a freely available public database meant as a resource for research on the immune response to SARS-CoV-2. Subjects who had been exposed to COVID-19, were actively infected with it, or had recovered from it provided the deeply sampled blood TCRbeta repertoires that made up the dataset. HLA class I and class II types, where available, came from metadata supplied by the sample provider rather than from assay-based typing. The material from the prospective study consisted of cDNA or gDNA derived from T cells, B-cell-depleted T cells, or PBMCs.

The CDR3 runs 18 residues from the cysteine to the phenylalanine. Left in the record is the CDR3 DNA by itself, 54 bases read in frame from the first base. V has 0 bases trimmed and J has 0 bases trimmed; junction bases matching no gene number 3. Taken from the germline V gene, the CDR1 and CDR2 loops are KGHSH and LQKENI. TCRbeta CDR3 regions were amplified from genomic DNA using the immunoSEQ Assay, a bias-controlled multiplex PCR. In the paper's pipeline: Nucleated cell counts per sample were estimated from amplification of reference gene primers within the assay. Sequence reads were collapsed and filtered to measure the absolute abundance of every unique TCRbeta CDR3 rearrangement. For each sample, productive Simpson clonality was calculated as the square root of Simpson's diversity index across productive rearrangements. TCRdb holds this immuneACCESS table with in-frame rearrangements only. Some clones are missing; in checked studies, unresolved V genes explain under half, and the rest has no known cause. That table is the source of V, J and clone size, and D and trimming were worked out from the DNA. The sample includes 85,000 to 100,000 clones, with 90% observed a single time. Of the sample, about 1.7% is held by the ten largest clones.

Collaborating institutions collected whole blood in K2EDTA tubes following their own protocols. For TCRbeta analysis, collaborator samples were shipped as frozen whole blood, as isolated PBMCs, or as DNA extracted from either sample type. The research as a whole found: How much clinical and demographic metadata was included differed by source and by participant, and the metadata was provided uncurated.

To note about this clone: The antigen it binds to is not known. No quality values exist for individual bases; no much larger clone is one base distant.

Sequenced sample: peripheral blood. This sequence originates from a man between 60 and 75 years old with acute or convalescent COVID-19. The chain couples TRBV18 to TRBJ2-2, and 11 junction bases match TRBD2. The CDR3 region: CASSPPLAGGPNTGELFF. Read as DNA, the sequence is TGTGCCAGCTCACCACCCCTAGCGGGGGGACCGAACACCGGGGAGCTGTTTTTT.